What follows describes a single T cell receptor beta chain. CDR3 length: 12 residues. V lost 5 bases and J lost 0, with 5 bases in between. Repertoires were generated with immunoSEQ multiplex PCR, while TCRdb's copy carries only in-frame clones and drops some. The sample carries around 110,000 clones, 88% recorded once. This entry is derived from a study of T cell responses to AZD1222 COVID-19 vaccine. V gene TRBV12-3 or TRBV12-4 combines with J gene TRBJ2-7; D gene uncertain. The sequencing used peripheral blood, collected on day 0 of AZD1222 vaccination. This TCR derives from an adult in good health. CDR3 protein: CASSTDSYEQYF. CDR3 sequence (DNA): TGTGCCAGCAGTACAGACTCCTACGAGCAGTACTTC.